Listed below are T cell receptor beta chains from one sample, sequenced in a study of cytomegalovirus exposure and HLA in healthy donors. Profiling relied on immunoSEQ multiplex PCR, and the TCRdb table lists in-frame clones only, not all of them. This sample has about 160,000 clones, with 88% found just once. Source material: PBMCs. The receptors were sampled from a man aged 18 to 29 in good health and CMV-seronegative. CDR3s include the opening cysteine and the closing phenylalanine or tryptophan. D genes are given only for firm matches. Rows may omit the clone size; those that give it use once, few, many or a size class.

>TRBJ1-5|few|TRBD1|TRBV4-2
CASSRLTGRQPQHF
TGTGCCAGCAGCCGATTGACAGGGCGTCAGCCCCAGCATTTT
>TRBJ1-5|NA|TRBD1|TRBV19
CASSIDLRAGGAFGQPQHF
TGTGCCAGTAGTATAGATCTCAGGGCAGGGGGCGCATTCGGTCAGCCCCAGCATTTT
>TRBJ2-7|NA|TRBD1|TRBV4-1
CASSPGAGGYEQYF
TGCGCCAGCAGCCCTGGGGCAGGGGGCTACGAGCAGTACTTC
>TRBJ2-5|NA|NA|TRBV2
CASSREGAKETQYF
TGTGCCAGCAGTCGGGAGGGGGCGAAAGAGACCCAGTACTTC
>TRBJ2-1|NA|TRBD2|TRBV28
CASSFLAGGDEQFF
TGTGCCAGCAGTTTCCTAGCGGGGGGCGATGAGCAGTTCTTC
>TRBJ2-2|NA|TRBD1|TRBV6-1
CASRAGTVIGELFF
TGTGCCAGCAGGGCCGGGACAGTTATCGGGGAGCTGTTTTTT
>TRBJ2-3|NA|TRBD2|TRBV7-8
CASRTSGTDTQYF
TGTGCCAGCAGAACTAGCGGGACAGATACGCAGTATTTT
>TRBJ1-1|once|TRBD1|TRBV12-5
CASGRSGQGGMNTEAFF
TGTGCTAGTGGCCGGTCGGGACAGGGGGGAATGAACACTGAAGCTTTCTTT
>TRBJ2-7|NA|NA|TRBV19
CASSPQVGGYFYEQYF
TGTGCCAGTAGCCCTCAGGTGGGAGGTTATTTCTACGAGCAGTACTTC
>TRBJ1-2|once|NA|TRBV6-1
CASSETIGYGYTF
TGTGCCAGCAGTGAAACAATCGGGTATGGCTACACCTTC
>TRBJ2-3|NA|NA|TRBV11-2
CASSSYPGLGPGETDTQYF
TGTGCCAGCAGCTCTTATCCGGGACTGGGGCCGGGGGAGACAGATACGCAGTATTTT
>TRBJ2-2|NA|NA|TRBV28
CASSFVPGTHNTGELFF
TGTGCCAGCAGTTTTGTCCCGGGGACACATAACACCGGGGAGCTGTTTTTT
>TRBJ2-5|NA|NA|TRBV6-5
CASSYGGLQETQYF
TGTGCCAGCAGTTATGGGGGACTCCAAGAGACCCAGTACTTC
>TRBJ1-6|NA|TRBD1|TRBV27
CASSLYLYPDRGPSPLHF
TGTGCCAGCAGTTTATATCTCTACCCTGACAGGGGGCCATCACCCCTCCACTTT
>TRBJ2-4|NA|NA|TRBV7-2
CASSFYSKNIQYF
TGTGCCAGCAGTTTTTACTCCAAAAACATTCAGTACTTC
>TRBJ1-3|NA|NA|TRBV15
CATSRYSSGNTIYF
TGTGCCACCAGCAGATACAGCTCTGGAAACACCATATATTTT
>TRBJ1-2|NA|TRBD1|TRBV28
CASSSGQGPGRYTF
TGTGCCAGCAGTTCGGGACAGGGGCCGGGGCGCTACACCTTC
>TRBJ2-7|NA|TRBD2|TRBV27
CASSSSGSSYEQYF
TGTGCCAGCAGCTCTAGCGGGAGCTCCTACGAGCAGTACTTC
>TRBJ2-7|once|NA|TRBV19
CASRPGPSPPPYEQYF
TGTGCCAGTAGGCCAGGGCCTTCTCCCCCCCCCTACGAGCAGTACTTC
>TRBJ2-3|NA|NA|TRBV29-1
CSVVGLSTDTQYF
TGCAGCGTTGTGGGACTGTCCACAGATACGCAGTATTTT
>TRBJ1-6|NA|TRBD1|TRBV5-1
CASSSGQDGSPLHF
TGCGCCAGCAGTTCCGGACAGGACGGATCACCCCTCCACTTT
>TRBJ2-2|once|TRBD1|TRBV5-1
CASSPRTGFTGELFF
TGCGCCAGCAGCCCCCGGACAGGGTTCACCGGGGAGCTGTTTTTT
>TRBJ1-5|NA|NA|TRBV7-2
CASSLQGSNQPQHF
TGTGCCAGCAGCTTACAGGGAAGCAATCAGCCCCAGCATTTT
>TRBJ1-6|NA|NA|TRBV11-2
CASSPTRVWNSPLHF
TGTGCCAGCAGCCCCACCAGGGTTTGGAATTCACCCCTCCACTTT
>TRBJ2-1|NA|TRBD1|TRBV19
CASSEGATISYNEQFF
TGTGCCAGTAGTGAGGGGGCTACCATCTCCTACAATGAGCAGTTCTTC
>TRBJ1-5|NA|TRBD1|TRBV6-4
CASSGQGGQPQHF
TGTGCCAGCTCGGGACAGGGAGGTCAGCCCCAGCATTTT
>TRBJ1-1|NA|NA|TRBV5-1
CASSPVRGEAFF
TGCGCCAGCAGCCCGGTACGGGGTGAAGCTTTCTTT
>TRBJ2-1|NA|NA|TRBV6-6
CASSTGPEQFF
TGTGCCAGCAGTACAGGTCCTGAGCAGTTCTTC
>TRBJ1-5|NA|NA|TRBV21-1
CASSNGTDNQPQHF
TGTGCCAGCAGCAACGGGACAGACAATCAGCCCCAGCATTTT
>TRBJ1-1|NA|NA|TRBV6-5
CASSSRVAAFF
TGTGCCAGCAGTTCCAGGGTGGCAGCTTTCTTT
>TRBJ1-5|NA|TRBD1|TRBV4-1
CASSQDGTEAGNQPQHF
TGCGCCAGCAGCCAAGATGGGACAGAGGCGGGGAATCAGCCCCAGCATTTT
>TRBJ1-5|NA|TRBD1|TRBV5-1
CASSQDGQGDNQPQHF
TGCGCCAGCAGCCAAGACGGACAGGGGGATAATCAGCCCCAGCATTTT
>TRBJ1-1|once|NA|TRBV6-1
CASSYKGGETEAFF
TGTGCCAGCAGTTATAAAGGGGGTGAGACTGAAGCTTTCTTT
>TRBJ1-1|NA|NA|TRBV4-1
CASSLRAYNTEAFF
TGCGCCAGCAGCCTGAGAGCCTATAACACTGAAGCTTTCTTT
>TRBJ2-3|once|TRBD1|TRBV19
CASTRTGGSTDTQYF
TGTGCCAGCACGAGGACAGGGGGAAGCACAGATACGCAGTATTTT
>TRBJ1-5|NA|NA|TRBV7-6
CASSLGAGRNQPQHF
TGTGCCAGCAGCTTAGGGGCAGGGAGGAATCAGCCCCAGCATTTT
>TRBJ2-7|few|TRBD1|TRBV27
CASSLSSGGPIEQYF
TGTGCCAGCAGTTTGAGTTCAGGGGGCCCTATTGAGCAGTACTTC
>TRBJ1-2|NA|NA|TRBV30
CAWSPAGDGYTF
TGTGCCTGGAGTCCGGCAGGGGATGGCTACACCTTC
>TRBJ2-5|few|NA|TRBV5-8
CASRPQGETQYF
TGTGCCAGCAGACCGCAGGGAGAGACCCAGTACTTC
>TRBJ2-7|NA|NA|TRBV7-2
CASSKQNYEQYF
TGTGCCAGCAGCAAACAGAACTACGAGCAGTACTTC
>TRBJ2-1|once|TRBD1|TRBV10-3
CAISDSQGAVEQFF
TGTGCCATCAGTGACTCCCAGGGGGCAGTTGAGCAGTTCTTC
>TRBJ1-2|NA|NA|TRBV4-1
CASSQEQQGDNYGYTF
TGCGCCAGCAGCCAAGAGCAGCAAGGGGATAACTATGGCTACACCTTC